These T cell receptor beta chains were read from a single sample in a study of OX40 agonist ivuxolimab in advanced cancers. Data came from immunoSEQ multiplex PCR; TCRdb stores just in-frame clones and leaves some out. The sample contains roughly 45,000 clones, around nine tenths of which appear only once. The sequencing here drew on CD4+ or CD8+ T cells sorted from blood, taken in a trial of the OX40 agonist ivuxolimab. The receptors were sampled from an adult with an advanced solid tumor such as melanoma, head and neck, liver or kidney cancer. The CDR3 runs from the conserved cysteine through the conserved F or W. The order of the fields is D gene, J gene, clone size, V gene, CDR3 length, CDR3 protein, CDR3 DNA. The D gene is left open where the match is weak. Clone size is stated in some rows and not others, as once, few, many or a class when expanded.

>TRBD2|TRBJ2-5|NA|TRBV9|15
CASSPRAGGAETQYF
TGTGCCAGCAGCCCCCGAGCGGGAGGTGCTGAGACCCAGTACTTC
>TRBD2|TRBJ2-5|NA|TRBV4-1|16
CASSFRLAGLKETQYF
TGCGCCAGCAGCTTCCGACTAGCGGGGTTGAAAGAGACCCAGTACTTC
>NA|TRBJ1-2|NA|TRBV4-2|16
CASSQGWGDTNYGYTF
TGTGCCAGCAGCCAAGGCTGGGGGGACACTAACTATGGCTACACCTTC
>NA|TRBJ2-4|NA|TRBV2|15
CASRAQGLAKNIQYF
TGTGCCAGCAGAGCACAGGGTCTAGCCAAAAACATTCAGTACTTC
>NA|TRBJ1-1|NA|TRBV4-2|13
CASSLSRDTEAFF
TGTGCCAGCAGCCTGTCAAGGGACACTGAAGCTTTCTTT
>NA|TRBJ1-4|NA|TRBV9|16
CASSVGRGSTNEKLFF
TGTGCCAGCAGCGTAGGGAGGGGCTCAACTAATGAAAAACTGTTTTTT
>NA|TRBJ2-7|NA|TRBV7-3|14
CASSSSAQSYEQYF
TGTGCCAGCAGCTCTTCGGCACAGTCCTACGAGCAGTACTTC
>TRBD1|TRBJ2-7|few|TRBV18|17
CASSPRAIQGSSYEQYF
TGTGCCAGCTCACCACGCGCGATACAGGGGTCCTCCTACGAGCAGTACTTC
>NA|TRBJ2-5|NA|TRBV27|13
CASSFHSKETQYF
TGTGCCAGCAGTTTCCACAGTAAAGAGACCCAGTACTTC
>TRBD1|TRBJ2-7|NA|TRBV7-3|15
CASSLGQGYTYEQYF
TGTGCCAGCAGCTTGGGACAGGGATATACCTACGAGCAGTACTTC
>TRBD1|TRBJ1-6|NA|TRBV5-6|14
CASSAGQGIIPLHF
TGTGCCAGCAGCGCGGGACAGGGCATAATCCCCCTCCACTTT
>TRBD1|TRBJ2-1|NA|TRBV25-1|17
CASSPPTGTGSYNEQFF
TGTGCCAGCAGTCCCCCCACCGGGACAGGGTCCTACAATGAGCAGTTCTTC
>TRBD2|TRBJ2-1|NA|TRBV5-1|15
CASSPPLAGGDEQFF
TGCGCCAGCAGCCCCCCTTTAGCGGGGGGGGACGAGCAGTTCTTC
>NA|TRBJ1-1|NA|TRBV10-3|12
CAIGKTATEAFF
TGTGCCATCGGAAAGACAGCCACTGAAGCTTTCTTT
>NA|TRBJ2-7|NA|TRBV10-2|15
CASSESGSHHYEQYF
TGCGCCAGCAGTGAGTCTGGCAGCCACCACTACGAGCAGTACTTC
>TRBD2|TRBJ2-7|NA|TRBV5-6|15
CASSLTSGGSYEQYF
TGTGCCAGCAGCTTAACTAGCGGGGGCTCCTACGAGCAGTACTTC
>NA|TRBJ1-6|NA|TRBV7-9|15
CASSLEGNYNSPLHF
TGTGCCAGCAGCTTAGAGGGAAACTATAATTCACCCCTCCACTTT
>NA|TRBJ1-1|NA|TRBV27|13
CASSLDLNTEAFF
TGTGCCAGCAGTTTAGACTTGAACACTGAAGCTTTCTTT
>TRBD1|TRBJ1-3|medium-sized|TRBV12-5|13
CASGTGAGNTIYF
TGTGCTAGTGGGACAGGGGCTGGAAACACCATATATTTT
>NA|TRBJ2-7|NA|TRBV18|12
CASSDGSYEQYF
TGTGCCAGCTCAGACGGCTCCTACGAGCAGTACTTC
>TRBD2|TRBJ2-1|NA|TRBV11-3|18
CASSPGTSGSRNYNEQFF
TGTGCCAGCAGCCCCGGGACTAGCGGGAGTCGCAACTACAATGAGCAGTTCTTC
>NA|TRBJ2-5|NA|TRBV11-2|11
CASSIGETQYF
TGTGCCAGCAGCATCGGAGAGACCCAGTACTTC
>NA|TRBJ2-7|NA|TRBV4-3|17
CASSQDHSVVGGYEQYF
TGCGCCAGCAGCCAAGATCATTCGGTCGTCGGGGGCTACGAGCAGTACTTC
>TRBD1|TRBJ2-5|NA|TRBV5-4|15
CASSFRDSIRETQYF
TGTGCCAGCAGCTTTCGGGACAGCATTCGAGAGACCCAGTACTTC
>TRBD1|TRBJ1-4|once|TRBV4-1|15
CASSQAGTGNEKLFF
TGCGCCAGCAGCCAAGCTGGGACAGGGAATGAAAAACTGTTTTTT
>TRBD1|TRBJ2-4|NA|TRBV6-5|15
CASSYRTGTGNIQYF
TGTGCCAGCAGTTACCGGACAGGGACCGGCAACATTCAGTACTTC
>TRBD1|TRBJ1-2|NA|TRBV5-4|16
CASSSGGGGSNYGYTF
TGTGCCAGCAGCTCAGGGGGGGGCGGATCTAACTATGGCTACACCTTC
>NA|TRBJ1-2|NA|TRBV6-1|15
CASSEDGSEGRGYTF
TGTGCCAGCAGTGAAGACGGATCCGAGGGTCGTGGCTACACCTTC
>NA|TRBJ1-5|NA|TRBV6-5|13
CASRRYSNQPQHF
TGTGCCAGCAGAAGATATAGCAATCAGCCCCAGCATTTT
>NA|TRBJ2-5|NA|TRBV28|12
CASSWYQETQYF
TGTGCCAGCAGCTGGTACCAAGAGACCCAGTACTTC
>NA|TRBJ2-6|NA|TRBV5-1|15
CASSLERSGANVLTF
TGCGCCAGCAGCTTGGAGAGGTCTGGGGCCAACGTCCTGACTTTC
>TRBD2|TRBJ2-3|NA|TRBV6-1|16
CASSGTSGRAGYTQYF
TGTGCCAGCAGTGGTACTAGCGGGAGGGCCGGATATACGCAGTATTTT
>TRBD2|TRBJ2-3|NA|TRBV13|15
CASSLLAGGTDTQYF
TGTGCCAGCAGCTTACTGGCGGGAGGCACAGATACGCAGTATTTT
>NA|TRBJ1-5|NA|TRBV6-5|15
CASSYSPQGSQPQHF
TGTGCCAGCAGTTACTCCCCACAGGGTAGTCAGCCCCAGCATTTT
>TRBD2|TRBJ2-5|NA|TRBV5-4|15
CASSSKTSVEETQYF
TGTGCCAGCAGCTCCAAGACTAGCGTAGAGGAGACCCAGTACTTC
>NA|TRBJ1-5|NA|TRBV6-5|15
CASRPLPGVNQPQHF
TGTGCCAGCAGACCTCTCCCCGGGGTAAATCAGCCCCAGCATTTT
>NA|TRBJ2-7|few|TRBV27|13
CASSRKSTYEQYF
TGTGCCAGCAGCCGTAAGTCCACCTACGAGCAGTACTTC
>TRBD1|TRBJ2-4|NA|TRBV2|16
CASSVTGGIAKNIQYF
TGTGCCAGCAGTGTGACAGGGGGTATTGCCAAAAACATTCAGTACTTC
>NA|TRBJ2-2|NA|TRBV9|13
CASTGTNTGELFF
TGTGCCAGCACGGGGACGAACACCGGGGAGCTGTTTTTT
>TRBD1|TRBJ1-1|NA|TRBV6-5|15
CASSPAGGSGTEAFF
TGTGCCAGCAGTCCCGCAGGGGGATCAGGGACTGAAGCTTTCTTT
>NA|TRBJ2-5|NA|TRBV7-2|14
CASSLGFQTETQYF
TGTGCCAGCAGCTTAGGGTTCCAGACGGAGACCCAGTACTTC
>TRBD2|TRBJ2-1|NA|TRBV9|19
CASSVRGLWVAGGKHEQFF
TGTGCCAGCAGCGTCAGAGGTCTATGGGTAGCGGGAGGGAAACATGAGCAGTTCTTC
>TRBD1|TRBJ1-1|NA|TRBV5-4|14
CASSPTGGNTEAFF
TGTGCCAGCAGTCCGACAGGGGGGAACACTGAAGCTTTCTTT
>TRBD2|TRBJ2-7|NA|TRBV7-2|16
CASSRGWTSGGEAQYF
TGTGCCAGCAGCCGCGGATGGACTAGCGGGGGGGAGGCGCAGTACTTC
>NA|TRBJ1-1|few|TRBV4-3|16
CASSQDIGQPNTEAFF
TGCGCCAGCAGCCAAGATATCGGACAGCCGAACACTGAAGCTTTCTTT
>NA|TRBJ1-2|once|TRBV6-1|17
CASSEVGRILLGYGYTF
TGTGCCAGCAGTGAAGTCGGGAGGATCCTTCTTGGCTATGGCTACACCTTC
>TRBD1|TRBJ1-3|NA|TRBV7-9|16
CASSRGGDRDRNTIYF
TGTGCCAGCAGCAGAGGGGGCGACAGAGATCGAAACACCATATATTTT